This is a list of T cell receptor beta chains from one sample in a study of technical replicates of blood from a few donors. Assay: immunoSEQ multiplex PCR; the TCRdb copy retains only in-frame clones and omits some. The profile covers roughly 72,000 clones, with 85% to 95% appearing a single time and 0.35% to 0.4% taken by the ten largest. Sequencing used T cells isolated from PBMCs. The receptors here all came from a human donor in good health. Each CDR3 is given with its conserved first and last residue. The D gene is left open where the match is weak. Part of the rows lack a size; the others show once, few, many or a class for expanded clones.

TRBV6-6	-	TRBJ1-2	-	TGTGCCAGCAGTTTACAGGAGCAAGGAGGCTACACCTTC	CASSLQEQGGYTF
TRBV5-6	TRBD1	TRBJ2-7	-	TGTGCCAGCAGCTTGGGACAGGGCCACTACGAGCAGTACTTC	CASSLGQGHYEQYF
TRBV6-4	-	TRBJ1-1	-	TGTGCCAGCAGTGCCTCCGTGAACACTGAAGCTTTCTTT	CASSASVNTEAFF
TRBV2	TRBD2	TRBJ2-7	-	TGTGCCAGCAGTGAATTGGCTAGCGGGAGCTACGAGCAGTACTTC	CASSELASGSYEQYF
TRBV9	-	TRBJ2-5	-	TGTGCCAGCAGCGGCCCAGGGGACCAGTACTTC	CASSGPGDQYF
TRBV4-2	-	TRBJ2-2	-	TGTGCCAGCAGCCAATATGAGTCGAACACCGGGGAGCTGTTTTTT	CASSQYESNTGELFF
TRBV4-3	TRBD2	TRBJ2-7	once	TGCGCCAGCAGCCCCCAAAGGGAGGGGTCCTACGAGCAGTACTTC	CASSPQREGSYEQYF
TRBV6-5	-	TRBJ2-7	once	TGTGCCAGCAGTTTCGACAGGACTAGCTCCTACGAGCAGTACTTC	CASSFDRTSSYEQYF
TRBV30	TRBD1	TRBJ2-7	-	TGTGCCTGGAGTGGCGCCGGGACAGGGCGCTACGAGCAGTACTTC	CAWSGAGTGRYEQYF
TRBV2	TRBD1	TRBJ1-1	-	TGTGCCAGCAGTCCCCTGGACAGGGACACTGAAGCTTTCTTT	CASSPLDRDTEAFF
TRBV7-9	TRBD2	TRBJ2-7	-	TGTGCCAGCAGCCGTAGTCTAGCGGGAGGGCCGGGAAACGAGCAGTACTTC	CASSRSLAGGPGNEQYF
TRBV27	-	TRBJ2-7	-	TGTGCCAGCAGTTTAAAAGGGGGCGAGCAGTACTTC	CASSLKGGEQYF
TRBV5-1	TRBD1	TRBJ2-1	-	TGCGCCAGCAAGGTGGGCAGGGGGATAACCTACAATGAGCAGTTCTTC	CASKVGRGITYNEQFF
TRBV28	TRBD2	TRBJ2-3	-	TGTGCCAGCAGCTTAGGGTCGACTAGCGGGAGATTCGGTACAGATACGCAGTATTTT	CASSLGSTSGRFGTDTQYF
TRBV7-3	-	TRBJ1-1	-	TGTGCCAGCAGCTTACTTGCGGGGCCTATGAACACTGAAGCTTTCTTT	CASSLLAGPMNTEAFF
TRBV7-2	-	TRBJ2-1	-	TGTGCCAGCACCCGACTGGATGAGCAGTTCTTC	CASTRLDEQFF
TRBV5-5	-	TRBJ2-3	-	TGTGCCAGCACCGGGAGAGCTGATACGCAGTATTTT	CASTGRADTQYF
TRBV7-9	-	TRBJ2-5	-	TGTGCCAGCAGCCCGACGGACAGCCAACAAGAGACCCAGTACTTC	CASSPTDSQQETQYF
TRBV11-2	TRBD1	TRBJ2-5	-	TGTGCCAGCAGAAAGACAGGGGCTGGGGCAGAGACCCAGTACTTC	CASRKTGAGAETQYF
TRBV10-3	-	TRBJ2-2	once	TGTGCCATCAGTGTTCAGAACACCGGGGAGCTGTTTTTT	CAISVQNTGELFF
TRBV11-2	-	TRBJ1-2	-	TGTGCCAGCAGCTTAGATCCCCGTGCTAACTATGGCTACACCTTC	CASSLDPRANYGYTF
TRBV5-1	TRBD2	TRBJ2-5	-	TGCGCCAGCAGCCTGGGTCTACTAGCGGGAGAAGAGACCCAGTACTTC	CASSLGLLAGEETQYF
TRBV5-4	-	TRBJ2-1	once	TGTGCCAGCAGCTTGCGGGGATATCAGTTCTTC	CASSLRGYQFF
TRBV27	-	TRBJ1-1	-	TGTGCCAGCAGCATAGACAGATTGAACACTGAAGCTTTCTTT	CASSIDRLNTEAFF
TRBV6-6	-	TRBJ1-1	few	TGTGCCAGCAGTTACCGGGGGAACACTGAAGCTTTCTTT	CASSYRGNTEAFF
TRBV27	-	TRBJ2-7	-	TGTGCCAGCAGTTTAGCGGACAGCTCCTACGAGCAGTACTTC	CASSLADSSYEQYF
TRBV6-5	-	TRBJ1-2	-	TGTGCCAGCCTGGGAGTGGGCTATGGCTACACCTTC	CASLGVGYGYTF
TRBV5-1	-	TRBJ2-2	-	TGCGCCAGCAGCTTATCGGGGTCCCTAAACACCGGGGAGCTGTTTTTT	CASSLSGSLNTGELFF
TRBV2	-	TRBJ1-3	-	TGTGCCAGCCATCGGGAATCTGGAAACACCATATATTTT	CASHRESGNTIYF